This entry concerns a single TCR beta chain. Generated by immunoSEQ multiplex PCR, the TCRdb table keeps only in-frame clones and is missing some. The data contain approximately 50,000 clones, roughly 80% of them singletons. The germline V gene has CDR1 SGHDT and CDR2 YYEEEE. V shed 3 bases and J shed 6 bases, with 12 bases lying between them. The CDR3 covers 13 residues. The data originate from a study of T cells in tumors after PD-1 blockade. Study at large: Patients received pembrolizumab 200 mg every 3 weeks or cemiplimab 350 mg every 2 weeks.

The receptor was isolated from a human donor with advanced basal cell or squamous cell carcinoma (not recorded which). The sample consisted of PBMCs, taken before anti-PD-1 therapy. V and J are TRBV5-6 and TRBJ1-2; no clear D. In nucleotides, the CDR3 is TGTGCCAGCAGCTCTCAACGGGAGAATGGCTACACCTTC. Translated: CASSSQRENGYTF.